The clone carrying this T cell receptor (beta chain) was observed a few times. The time point: newly diagnosed GD, antithyroid drugs for less than 3 months. Extracted PBMC RNA gave rise to the TCR library. The entry originates in a study of regulatory T cells in long-lasting Graves disease. To make TCR beta libraries, researchers used iRepertoire HTBI primers and Arm-PCR of CDR3 regions. Via MiXCR, TCRdb re-called the multiplex PCR reads, giving one row per CDR3 protein. In the table there are 680,000 or so distinct CDR3 sequences, roughly 16% of which are singletons. Trimming took 3 bases from V and 6 from J, leaving 17 bases between them. CDR3 length equals 15 residues. In germline, CDR1 is MDHEN, CDR2 SYDVKM. The data also belong to a second study, concerning T cells in Graves' hyperthyroidism and ophthalmopathy.

This chain connects TRBV28 to TRBJ2-5; possibly TRBD1 for D (6 bases). The sequencing used peripheral blood mononuclear cells (PBMCs), collected at new diagnosis, from a patient treated with antithyroid drugs. This receptor was taken from a woman aged 25 to 39 with Graves disease. The CDR3 sequence is CASSFGGGRGKTQYF. The CDR3 region has the DNA TGTGCCAGCAGTTTCGGTGGGGGCCGCGGAAAGACCCAGTACTTC. The variable domain in full, completed from reference TRBV28 and TRBJ2-5, reads DVKVTQSSRYLVKRTGEKVFLECVQDMDHENMFWYRQDPGLGLRLIYFSYDVKMKEKGDIPEGYSVSREKKERFSLILESASTNQTSMYLCASSFGGGRGKTQYFGPGTRLLVL.